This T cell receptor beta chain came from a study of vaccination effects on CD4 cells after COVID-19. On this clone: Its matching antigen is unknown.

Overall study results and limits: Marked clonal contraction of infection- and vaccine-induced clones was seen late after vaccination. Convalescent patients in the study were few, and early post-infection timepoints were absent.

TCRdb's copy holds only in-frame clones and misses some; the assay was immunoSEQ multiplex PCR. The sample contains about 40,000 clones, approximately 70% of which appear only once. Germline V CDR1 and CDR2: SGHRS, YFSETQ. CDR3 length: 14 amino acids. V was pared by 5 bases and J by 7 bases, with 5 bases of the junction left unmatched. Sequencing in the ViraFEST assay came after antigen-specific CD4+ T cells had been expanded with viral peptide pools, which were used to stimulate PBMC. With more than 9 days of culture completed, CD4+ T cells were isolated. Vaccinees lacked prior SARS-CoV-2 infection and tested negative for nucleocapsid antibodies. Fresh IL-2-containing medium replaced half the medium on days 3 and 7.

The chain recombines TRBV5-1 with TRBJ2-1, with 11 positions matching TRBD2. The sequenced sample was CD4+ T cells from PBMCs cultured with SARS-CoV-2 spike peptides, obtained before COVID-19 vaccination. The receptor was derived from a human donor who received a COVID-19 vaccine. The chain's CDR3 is CASRDTSGRNEQFF. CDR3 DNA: TGCGCCAGCAGGGATACTAGCGGGAGAAATGAGCAGTTCTTC.